Listed below are T cell receptor beta chains from one sample, sequenced in a study of vaccination and CD4 T cells after COVID-19. Their specific antigens are unknown. Via MiXCR, TCRdb re-called the PCR reads, giving one row per CDR3 protein. The sample comprises approximately 12,000 distinct CDR3 sequences, roughly 74% of which are singletons, and 10% rests with the top ten. Source material: CD4+ T cells from blood, cultured in vitro. These receptors originate from a human donor who had recovered from COVID-19. Each CDR3 is given with its conserved first and last residue. Fields, in order: CDR3 protein, CDR3 DNA, clone size, V gene, J gene, D gene. The D gene is left open where the match is weak. Size is omitted from some rows. Given values are once, few, many or a class for expanded clones.

CDR3: CASSYRTRLAGGRGTDTQYF
DNA: TGTGCCAGCAGTTACCGAACACGACTAGCGGGAGGACGAGGCACAGATACGCAGTATTTT
size: -
V: TRBV6-2/TRBV6-3
J: TRBJ2-3
D: TRBD2

CDR3: CASSQRTPSSYNSPLHF
DNA: TGCGCCAGCAGCCAACGGACACCGAGCTCCTATAATTCACCCCTCCACTTT
size: few
V: TRBV4-3
J: TRBJ1-6
D: -

CDR3: CATSDLTSGGGSYNEQFF
DNA: TGTGCCACCAGTGATTTGACCTCCGGGGGGGGCTCCTACAATGAGCAGTTCTTC
size: once
V: TRBV24-1
J: TRBJ2-1
D: TRBD2

CDR3: CASSYGASGDYEQYF
DNA: TGTGCCAGCAGTTACGGAGCTAGCGGGGACTACGAGCAGTACTTC
size: -
V: TRBV6-5
J: TRBJ2-7
D: TRBD2

CDR3: CATSTPNTEAFF
DNA: TGTGCCACCAGCACGCCGAACACTGAAGCTTTCTTT
size: -
V: TRBV15
J: TRBJ1-1
D: -

CDR3: CASSLRGRANTGELFF
DNA: TGCGCCAGCAGCCTCCGAGGCAGGGCAAACACCGGGGAGCTGTTTTTT
size: -
V: TRBV5-1
J: TRBJ2-2
D: -

CDR3: CASSEDRGGYEQYF
DNA: TGTGCCAGCAGTGAGGACAGGGGGGGCTACGAGCAGTACTTC
size: once
V: TRBV2
J: TRBJ2-7
D: TRBD1

CDR3: CASSLRTGNTEAFF
DNA: TGTGCCAGCAGCTTAAGGACAGGGAACACTGAAGCTTTCTTT
size: -
V: TRBV7-2
J: TRBJ1-1
D: TRBD1

CDR3: CASSYSAGGAYEQYF
DNA: TGTGCCAGCAGTTACTCCGCCGGGGGGGCCTACGAGCAGTACTTC
size: -
V: TRBV6-5
J: TRBJ2-7
D: TRBD2

CDR3: CASSQDGQVRSPLHF
DNA: TGCGCCAGCAGCCAGGACGGACAGGTTCGGTCACCCCTCCACTTT
size: -
V: TRBV4-1
J: TRBJ1-6
D: TRBD1

CDR3: CASSLFSDRGGYGYTF
DNA: TGTGCCAGCAGTTTATTCTCGGACAGGGGGGGCTATGGCTACACCTTC
size: -
V: TRBV27
J: TRBJ1-2
D: TRBD1

CDR3: CASSLEYSSYEQYF
DNA: TGTGCCAGCAGCTTAGAGTATAGCTCCTACGAGCAGTACTTC
size: -
V: TRBV7-9
J: TRBJ2-7
D: -

CDR3: CASSSAPGTSYEQYF
DNA: TGTGCCAGCAGCTCGGCCCCCGGGACTAGTTACGAGCAGTACTTC
size: -
V: TRBV7-2
J: TRBJ2-7
D: TRBD2

CDR3: CASSLMGARVAEAFF
DNA: TGTGCCAGCAGTTTGATGGGGGCGCGGGTCGCTGAAGCTTTCTTT
size: few
V: TRBV27
J: TRBJ1-1
D: -

CDR3: CASSLGSGTTYEQYF
DNA: TGTGCCAGCAGCTTAGGGTCAGGAACCACCTACGAGCAGTACTTC
size: -
V: TRBV11-3
J: TRBJ2-7
D: -

CDR3: CASSQDWDRGRTIYF
DNA: TGCGCCAGCAGCCAAGATTGGGACAGAGGTCGCACCATATATTTT
size: -
V: TRBV4-1
J: TRBJ1-3
D: TRBD1

CDR3: CASSQRSNYGYTF
DNA: TGTGCCAGTAGCCAGCGTAGTAACTATGGCTACACCTTC
size: -
V: TRBV19
J: TRBJ1-2
D: -

CDR3: CASSSTSGRRETQYF
DNA: TGTGCCAGCAGCTCAACTAGCGGGAGACGAGAGACCCAGTACTTC
size: -
V: TRBV7-3
J: TRBJ2-5
D: TRBD2

CDR3: CASSWRQPNSPLHF
DNA: TGTGCCAGCAGCTGGAGGCAGCCCAATTCACCCCTCCACTTT
size: few
V: TRBV27
J: TRBJ1-6
D: -

CDR3: CASTRSEQGAQPQHF
DNA: TGTGCCAGCACCCGCTCGGAACAGGGGGCTCAGCCCCAGCATTTT
size: -
V: TRBV7-2
J: TRBJ1-5
D: TRBD1

CDR3: CATSGGRGVTDTQYF
DNA: TGTGCCACCAGTGGCGGCAGGGGTGTAACAGATACGCAGTATTTT
size: -
V: TRBV24-1
J: TRBJ2-3
D: -

CDR3: CASSRRGELFF
DNA: TGTGCCAGCTCCCGGCGGGGGGAGCTGTTTTTT
size: once
V: TRBV18
J: TRBJ2-2
D: -

CDR3: CASNPRKGSGDQPQHF
DNA: TGTGCCAGCAATCCTCGGAAAGGGTCTGGAGATCAGCCCCAGCATTTT
size: few
V: TRBV28
J: TRBJ1-5
D: -

CDR3: CASSLRGRNYGYTF
DNA: TGTGCCAGCAGTTTGAGGGGGCGCAACTATGGCTACACCTTC
size: once
V: TRBV27
J: TRBJ1-2
D: TRBD1

CDR3: CATSSDRPRGYTF
DNA: TGTGCCACCAGCTCGGACAGACCGCGTGGCTACACCTTC
size: -
V: TRBV15
J: TRBJ1-2
D: -

CDR3: CASSPQGAPVNTEAFF
DNA: TGTGCCAGCTCACCGCAGGGGGCCCCCGTGAACACTGAAGCTTTCTTT
size: -
V: TRBV18
J: TRBJ1-1
D: TRBD1

CDR3: CASSPRGATYEQYF
DNA: TGTGCCAGCAGTCCTCGTGGGGCCACCTACGAGCAGTACTTC
size: -
V: TRBV12-3/TRBV12-4
J: TRBJ2-7
D: -

CDR3: CASSEPGRWEQYF
DNA: TGTGCCAGCAGTGAACCAGGGAGGTGGGAGCAGTACTTC
size: -
V: TRBV25-1
J: TRBJ2-7
D: -

CDR3: CASSRGLQGMNSSYEQYF
DNA: TGTGCCAGCAGTCGGGGCCTACAGGGGATGAATAGCTCCTACGAGCAGTACTTC
size: -
V: TRBV28
J: TRBJ2-7
D: TRBD1

CDR3: CASSQDPGRFGYTF
DNA: TGTGCCAGCAGCCAAGATCCGGGACGGTTTGGCTACACCTTC
size: -
V: TRBV14
J: TRBJ1-2
D: -

CDR3: CATMTAASHYEQYF
DNA: TGTGCCACTATGACAGCCGCATCGCACTACGAGCAGTACTTC
size: -
V: TRBV28
J: TRBJ2-7
D: -

CDR3: CASSLFPGQPQHF
DNA: TGCGCCAGCAGCTTGTTCCCTGGGCAGCCCCAGCATTTT
size: few
V: TRBV5-1
J: TRBJ1-5
D: -

CDR3: CASRAAGTVSNQPQHF
DNA: TGTGCCAGTAGAGCAGCTGGGACAGTAAGCAATCAGCCCCAGCATTTT
size: -
V: TRBV19
J: TRBJ1-5
D: TRBD1